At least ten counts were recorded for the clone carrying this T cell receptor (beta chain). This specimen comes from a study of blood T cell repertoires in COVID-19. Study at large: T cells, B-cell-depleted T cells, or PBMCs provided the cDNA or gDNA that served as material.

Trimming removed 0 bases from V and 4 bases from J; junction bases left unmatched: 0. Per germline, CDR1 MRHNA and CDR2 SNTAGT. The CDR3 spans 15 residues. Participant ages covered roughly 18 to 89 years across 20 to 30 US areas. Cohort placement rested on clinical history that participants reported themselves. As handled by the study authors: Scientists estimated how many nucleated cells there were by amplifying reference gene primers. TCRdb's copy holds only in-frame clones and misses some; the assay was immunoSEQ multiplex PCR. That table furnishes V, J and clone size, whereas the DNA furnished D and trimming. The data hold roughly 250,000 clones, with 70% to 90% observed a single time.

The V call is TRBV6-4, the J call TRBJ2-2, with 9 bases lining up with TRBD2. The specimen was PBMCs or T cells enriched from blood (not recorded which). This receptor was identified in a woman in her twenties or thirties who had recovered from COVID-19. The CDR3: CASSDSSGSTGELFF. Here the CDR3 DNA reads TGTGCCAGCAGTGACTCTAGCGGGAGCACCGGGGAGCTGTTTTTT.